This T cell receptor beta chain was recovered during a study of shared clonotypes between healthy human individuals. About the study: Each donor's CD8 memory used one plate, CD8 naive two, each CD4 subset three.

The table came from immunoSEQ multiplex PCR; TCRdb's copy has only in-frame clones and leaves some out. The profile shows over 2 million clones, 85% to 95% of them singletons. Germline CDR1 MGHDK, CDR2 SYGVNS. Trimming took 3 bases from V and 17 from J, leaving 17 bases between them. This CDR3 has 13 amino acids. The rearrangement links TRBV25-1 to TRBJ1-6; the D is unclear. Material: naive CD4+ T cells sorted from blood. Subset described: CD45RA+ positively selected. The TCR sequence derives from a man younger than 35 in good health. The CDR3 bases are TGTGCCAGCAGTGACGGATCGGCAGGTCGAGTCCACTTT. As protein: CASSDGSAGRVHF.